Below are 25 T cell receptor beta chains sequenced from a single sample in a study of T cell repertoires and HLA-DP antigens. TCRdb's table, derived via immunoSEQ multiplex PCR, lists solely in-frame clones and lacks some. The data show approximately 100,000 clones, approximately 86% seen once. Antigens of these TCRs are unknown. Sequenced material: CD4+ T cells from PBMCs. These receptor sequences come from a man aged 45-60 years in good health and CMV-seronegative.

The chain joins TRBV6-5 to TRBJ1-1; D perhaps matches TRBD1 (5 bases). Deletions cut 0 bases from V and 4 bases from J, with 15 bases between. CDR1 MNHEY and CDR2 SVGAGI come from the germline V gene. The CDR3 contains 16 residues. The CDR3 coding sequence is TGTGCCAGCAGTTACTCGGCAGGGTGGGACGGCACTGAAGCTTTCTTT. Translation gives CASSYSAGWDGTEAFF.

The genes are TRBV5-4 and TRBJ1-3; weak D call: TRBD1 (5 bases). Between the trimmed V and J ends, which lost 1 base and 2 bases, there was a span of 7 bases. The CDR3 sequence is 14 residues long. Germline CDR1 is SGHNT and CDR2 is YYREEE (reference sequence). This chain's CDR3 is CASSLQGAGNTIYF. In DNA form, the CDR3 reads TGTGCCAGCAGCTTGCAGGGAGCTGGAAACACCATATATTTT. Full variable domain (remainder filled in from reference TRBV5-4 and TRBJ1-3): ETGVTQSPTHLIKTRGQQVTLRCSSQSGHNTVSWYQQALGQGPQFIFQYYREEENGRGNFPPRFSGLQFPNYSSELNVNALELDDSALYLCASSLQGAGNTIYFGEGSWLTVV.

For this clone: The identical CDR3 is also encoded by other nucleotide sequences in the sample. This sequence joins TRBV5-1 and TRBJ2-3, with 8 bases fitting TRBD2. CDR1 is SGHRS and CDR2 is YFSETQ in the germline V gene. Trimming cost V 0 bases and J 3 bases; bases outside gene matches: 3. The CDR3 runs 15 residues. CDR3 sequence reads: CASSLAGGPTDTQYF. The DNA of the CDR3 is TGCGCCAGCAGCTTGGCGGGAGGGCCGACAGATACGCAGTATTTT.

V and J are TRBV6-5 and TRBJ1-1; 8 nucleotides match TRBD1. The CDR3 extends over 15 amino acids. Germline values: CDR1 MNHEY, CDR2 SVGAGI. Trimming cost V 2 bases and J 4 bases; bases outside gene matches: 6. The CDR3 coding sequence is TGTGCCAGCAGTTACGGTGCAGGGGGCACCACTGAAGCTTTCTTT. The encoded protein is CASSYGAGGTTEAFF.

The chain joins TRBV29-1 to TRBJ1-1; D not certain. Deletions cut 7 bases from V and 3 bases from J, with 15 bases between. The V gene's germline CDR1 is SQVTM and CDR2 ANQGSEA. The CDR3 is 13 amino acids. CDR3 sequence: CSGARGADTEAFF. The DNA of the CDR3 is TGCAGCGGCGCCCGAGGAGCGGACACTGAAGCTTTCTTT.

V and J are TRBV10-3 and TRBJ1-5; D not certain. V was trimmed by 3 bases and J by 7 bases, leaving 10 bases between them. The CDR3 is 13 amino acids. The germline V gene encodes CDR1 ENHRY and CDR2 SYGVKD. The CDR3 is CAISDRVGQPQHF. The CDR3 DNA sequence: TGTGCCATCAGTGACAGAGTAGGACAGCCCCAGCATTTT.

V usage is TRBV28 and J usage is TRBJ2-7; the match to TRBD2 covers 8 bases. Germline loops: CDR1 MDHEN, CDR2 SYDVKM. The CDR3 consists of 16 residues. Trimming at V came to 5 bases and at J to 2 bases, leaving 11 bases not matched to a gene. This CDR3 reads CASSPHRLAPTYEQYF. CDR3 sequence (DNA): TGTGCCAGCAGTCCCCACCGACTAGCGCCTACCTACGAGCAGTACTTC.

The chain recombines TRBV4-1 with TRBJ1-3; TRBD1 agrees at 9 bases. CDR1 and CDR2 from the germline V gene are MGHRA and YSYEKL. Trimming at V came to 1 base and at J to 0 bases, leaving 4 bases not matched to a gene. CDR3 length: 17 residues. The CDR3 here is CASSQVGTGSSGNTIYF. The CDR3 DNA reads TGCGCCAGCAGCCAAGTTGGGACAGGGAGCTCTGGAAACACCATATATTTT.

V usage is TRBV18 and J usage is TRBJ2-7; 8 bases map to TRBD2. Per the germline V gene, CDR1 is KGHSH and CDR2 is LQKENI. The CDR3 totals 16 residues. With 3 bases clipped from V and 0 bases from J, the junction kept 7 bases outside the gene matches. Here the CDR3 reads CASSPPGGVTSYEQYF. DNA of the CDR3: TGTGCCAGCTCACCCCCGGGAGGGGTTACCTCCTACGAGCAGTACTTC. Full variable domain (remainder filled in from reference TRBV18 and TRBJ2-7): NAGVMQNPRHLVRRRGQEARLRCSPMKGHSHVYWYRQLPEEGLKFMVYLQKENIIDESGMPKERFSAEFPKEGPSILRIQQVVRGDSAAYFCASSPPGGVTSYEQYFGPGTRLTVT.

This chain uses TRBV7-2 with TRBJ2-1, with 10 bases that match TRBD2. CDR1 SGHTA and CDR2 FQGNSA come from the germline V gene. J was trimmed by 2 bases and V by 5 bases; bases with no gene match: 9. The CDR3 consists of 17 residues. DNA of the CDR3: TGTGCCAGCAGCCCCGCGCATAGCGGGGGGCCCTACAATGAGCAGTTCTTC. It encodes CASSPAHSGGPYNEQFF.

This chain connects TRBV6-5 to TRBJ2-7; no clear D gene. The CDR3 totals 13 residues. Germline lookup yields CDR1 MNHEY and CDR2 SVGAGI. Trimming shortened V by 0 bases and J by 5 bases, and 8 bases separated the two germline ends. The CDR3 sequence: CASSYSISHEQYF. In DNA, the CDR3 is TGTGCCAGCAGTTACTCTATCAGTCACGAGCAGTACTTC.

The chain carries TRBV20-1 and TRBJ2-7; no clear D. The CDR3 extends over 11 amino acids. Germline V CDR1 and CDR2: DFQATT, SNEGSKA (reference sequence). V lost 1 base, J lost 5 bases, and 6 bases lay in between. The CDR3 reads CSARGSNEQYF. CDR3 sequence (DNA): TGCAGTGCTAGAGGCTCGAACGAGCAGTACTTC.

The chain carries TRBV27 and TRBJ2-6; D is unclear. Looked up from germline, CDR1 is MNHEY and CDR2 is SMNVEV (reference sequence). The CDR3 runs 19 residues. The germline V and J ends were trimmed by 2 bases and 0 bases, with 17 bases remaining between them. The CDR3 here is CASSLTLLGSLSGANVLTF. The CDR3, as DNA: TGTGCCAGCAGTTTAACGCTTCTGGGATCACTCTCTGGGGCCAACGTCCTGACTTTC.

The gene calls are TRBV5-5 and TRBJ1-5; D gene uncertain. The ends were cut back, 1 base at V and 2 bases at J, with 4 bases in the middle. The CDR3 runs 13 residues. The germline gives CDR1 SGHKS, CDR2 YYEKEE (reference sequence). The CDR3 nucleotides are TGTGCCAGCAGCTTGCCAGGCAATCAGCCCCAGCATTTT. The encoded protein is CASSLPGNQPQHF.

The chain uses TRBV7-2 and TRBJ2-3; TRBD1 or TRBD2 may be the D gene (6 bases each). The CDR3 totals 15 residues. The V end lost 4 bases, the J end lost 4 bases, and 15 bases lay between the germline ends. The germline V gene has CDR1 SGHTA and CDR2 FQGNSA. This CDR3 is CASSSGGVVPDTQYF. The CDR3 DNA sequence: TGTGCCAGCAGCTCCGGGGGCGTGGTTCCAGATACGCAGTATTTT.

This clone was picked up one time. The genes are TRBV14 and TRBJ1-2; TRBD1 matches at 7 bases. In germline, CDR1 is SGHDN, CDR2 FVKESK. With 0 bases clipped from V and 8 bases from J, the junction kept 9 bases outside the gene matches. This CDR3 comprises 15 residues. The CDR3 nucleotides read TGTGCCAGCAGCCAAGAAGGGGGCCTTACTGGAGGCTACACCTTC. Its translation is CASSQEGGLTGGYTF.

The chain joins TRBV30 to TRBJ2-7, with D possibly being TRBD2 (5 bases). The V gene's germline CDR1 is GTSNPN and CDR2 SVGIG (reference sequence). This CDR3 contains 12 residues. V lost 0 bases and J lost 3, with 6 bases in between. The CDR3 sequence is CAWSVAGYEQYF. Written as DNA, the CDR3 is TGTGCCTGGAGTGTCGCGGGCTACGAGCAGTACTTC.

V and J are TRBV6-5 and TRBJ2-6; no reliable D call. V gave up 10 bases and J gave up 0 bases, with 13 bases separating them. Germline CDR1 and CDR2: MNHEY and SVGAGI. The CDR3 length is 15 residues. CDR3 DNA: TGTGCCATCAAAGGCGTCGGCTCTGGGGCCAACGTCCTGACTTTC. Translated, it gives CAIKGVGSGANVLTF.

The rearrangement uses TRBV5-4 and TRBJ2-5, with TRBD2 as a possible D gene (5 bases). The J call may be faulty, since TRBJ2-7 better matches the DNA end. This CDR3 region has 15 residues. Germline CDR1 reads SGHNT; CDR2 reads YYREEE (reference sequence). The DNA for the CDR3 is TGTGCCAGCAGCTTATACGCGGGCCACTCCTACGAGCAGTACTTC. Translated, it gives CASSLYAGHSYEQYF.

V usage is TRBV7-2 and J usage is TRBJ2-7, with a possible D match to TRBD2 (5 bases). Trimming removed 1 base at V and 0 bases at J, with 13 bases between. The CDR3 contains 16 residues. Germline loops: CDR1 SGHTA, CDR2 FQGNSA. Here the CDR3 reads CASSLEANRGSYEQYF. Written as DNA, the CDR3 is TGTGCCAGCAGCTTAGAAGCGAATCGGGGCTCCTACGAGCAGTACTTC.

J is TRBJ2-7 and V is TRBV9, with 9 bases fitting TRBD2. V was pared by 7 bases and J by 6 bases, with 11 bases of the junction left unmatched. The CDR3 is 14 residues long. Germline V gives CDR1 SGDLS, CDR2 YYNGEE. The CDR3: CASPRGGLTSEQYF. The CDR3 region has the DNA TGTGCCAGCCCGCGGGGGGGGCTCACTAGCGAGCAGTACTTC.

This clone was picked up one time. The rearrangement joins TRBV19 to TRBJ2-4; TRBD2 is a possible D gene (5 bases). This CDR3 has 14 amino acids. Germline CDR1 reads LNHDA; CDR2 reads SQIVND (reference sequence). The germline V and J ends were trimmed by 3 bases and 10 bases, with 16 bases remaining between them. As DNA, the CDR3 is TGTGCCAGTAGTATTCGGACTGGAGTAAAGATTCAGTACTTC. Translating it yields CASSIRTGVKIQYF.

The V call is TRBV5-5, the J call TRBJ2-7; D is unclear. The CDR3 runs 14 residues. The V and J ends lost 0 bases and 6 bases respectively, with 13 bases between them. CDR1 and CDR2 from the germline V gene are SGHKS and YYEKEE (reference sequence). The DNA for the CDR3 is TGTGCCAGCAGCTTGGGCCCTTACACGGGCGAGCAGTACTTC. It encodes CASSLGPYTGEQYF.

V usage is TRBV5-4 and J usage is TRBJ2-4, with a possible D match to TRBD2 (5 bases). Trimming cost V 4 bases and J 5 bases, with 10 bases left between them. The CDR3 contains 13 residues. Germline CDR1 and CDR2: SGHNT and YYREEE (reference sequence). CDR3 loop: CASSRSGENIQYF. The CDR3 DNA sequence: TGTGCCAGCAGCCGGTCCGGGGAAAACATTCAGTACTTC.

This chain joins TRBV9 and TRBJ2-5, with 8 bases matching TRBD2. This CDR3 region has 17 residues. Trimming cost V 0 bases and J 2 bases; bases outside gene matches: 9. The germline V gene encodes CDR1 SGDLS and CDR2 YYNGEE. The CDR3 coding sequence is TGTGCCAGCAGCGTAGCTACCAGCGGGGGCCTACAAGAGACCCAGTACTTC. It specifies CASSVATSGGLQETQYF.